Relative to its sample, the clone carrying this TCR beta chain is medium-sized. The antigen is unknown. This sample was included in a study of T-cell reconstitution after alpha-beta-depleted transplantation in children. Study conclusions and caveats: Some patients owed their high day-60 TCRbeta diversity to surviving recipient T cells and thymic progenitors. T-cell numbers and diversity one year post-transplant derived largely from freshly generated T cells. Several hundred expanded graft clones reportedly supplied alpha-beta T cells about two months after transplant.

Library preparation (for TCRbeta) was performed with unique molecular identifiers. TCRdb reanalysed the PCR reads using MiXCR and keeps one entry per CDR3 protein. The sample records several thousand distinct CDR3 sequences, about 32% being singletons. The CDR3 totals 12 residues. The germline V gene encodes CDR1 WSHSY and CDR2 SAAADI. The V gene lost 7 bases and the J gene lost 5 bases, with 8 bases spanning the gap. This TCR was sampled from a boy in the first two years of life who had a stem cell transplant for SCID, so the T cells may come from the graft donor. This sample comprised peripheral blood, obtained 60 days after TCRalphabeta/CD19-depleted stem cell transplant. The V gene is TRBV10-2, the J gene TRBJ1-4; a weak D match, TRBD1 (5 bases). The CDR3 nucleotides are TGCGCCAGCAAAAGACAGAATGAAAAACTGTTTTTT. It yields the protein CASKRQNEKLFF.